This T cell receptor (beta chain) was profiled in a study of PD-1 blockade in classical Hodgkin lymphoma (TCRdb year 2020). In terms of the full investigation: The study used TCR beta sequencing and CyTOF to define a peripheral blood immune signature of response to PD-1 blockade in classical Hodgkin lymphoma.

The germline V gene provides CDR1 SGDLS and CDR2 YYNGEE. The CDR3, from cysteine to phenylalanine, totals 17 residues. Of all the DNA, just the CDR3 is kept, 51 bases in frame from base 1. At the junction V is shortened by 0 bases and J by 7 bases; bases outside the gene matches: 8. On this clone: Its recognized antigen is unknown. Base qualities were left out, and no much larger clone turns up one base away.

General study outcomes and caveats: The study covered only a single clinical trial cohort, and the causes of the repertoire differences, possibly disease activity or prior therapy, were still not defined. Baseline TCR diversity was reported as lower in newly diagnosed patients than in healthy donors, and lower still in relapsed/refractory patients.

Genomic DNA was extracted with the Qiagen DNeasy kit from unsorted PBMCs and from negatively selected CD4+ and CD8+ fractions. Amplification of TCR beta CDR3 regions was done by immunoSEQ multiplex PCR with primers that anneal to V and J segments. Amplification bias was minimized using a synthetic immune receptor repertoire, and residual bias was removed computationally after sequencing. Per the original workflow: Repertoire diversity was quantified as the Shannon entropy index using custom Python scripts. Unsorted, CD4+ and CD8+ repertoires were analyzed separately, except for combined analyses in which CD4+ and CD8+ sequences were merged in silico. This immuneACCESS table, as held by TCRdb, lists in-frame sequences with V and J called but not all clones. Of the missing ones, under half trace to an unresolved V gene in checked studies; the others have no known cause. V and J calls and clone size follow that table, whereas D and trimming were derived from the DNA. The sample table records 20,000 to 25,000 clones; approximately 91% of these occur just once. Clones ranked in the top ten supply about 0.42% of the sample.

Taken with the paper, the label for time point translates to: newly diagnosed, previously untreated cHL patient sample. A Miltenyi CD4+ T cell isolation kit was used for magnetic negative selection to purify CD4+ T cells from thawed PBMCs. As a comparison group for the relapsed/refractory trial patients, PBMCs from patients with newly diagnosed, previously untreated classical Hodgkin lymphoma were sequenced. Peripheral blood was collected in 8 mL Vacutainer Cell Preparation Tubes, from which PBMCs were isolated by centrifugation and then cryopreserved. Purified CD4+ and CD8+ fractions were prepared only for cases with an additional available PBMC sample. Magnetically labelled cells were removed on LS columns in a quadroMACS separator, and the flow-through was retained as the purified fraction.

This clonotype originated in a human donor with classical Hodgkin lymphoma. Material for sequencing was CD4+ T cells from blood. The sequence is built from TRBV9 and TRBJ2-4, and 12 junctional nucleotides match TRBD2. The sequence in DNA is TGTGCCAGCAGCGTAGCTAGCGGGGGGGCGATAGGGAACATTCAGTACTTC. Its protein reads: CASSVASGGAIGNIQYF.